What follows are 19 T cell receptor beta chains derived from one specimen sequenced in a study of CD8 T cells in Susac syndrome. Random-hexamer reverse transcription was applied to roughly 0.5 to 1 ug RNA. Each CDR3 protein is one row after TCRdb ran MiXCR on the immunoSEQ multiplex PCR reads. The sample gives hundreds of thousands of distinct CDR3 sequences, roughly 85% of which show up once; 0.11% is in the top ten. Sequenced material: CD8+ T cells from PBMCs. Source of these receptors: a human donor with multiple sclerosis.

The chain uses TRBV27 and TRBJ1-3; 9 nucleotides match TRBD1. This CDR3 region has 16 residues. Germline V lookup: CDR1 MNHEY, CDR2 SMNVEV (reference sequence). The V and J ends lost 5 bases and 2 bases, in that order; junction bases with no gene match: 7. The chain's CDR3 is CASSRQYRGPGNTIYF. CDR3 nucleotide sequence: TGTGCCAGCAGTCGACAGTACAGGGGGCCTGGAAACACCATATATTTT.

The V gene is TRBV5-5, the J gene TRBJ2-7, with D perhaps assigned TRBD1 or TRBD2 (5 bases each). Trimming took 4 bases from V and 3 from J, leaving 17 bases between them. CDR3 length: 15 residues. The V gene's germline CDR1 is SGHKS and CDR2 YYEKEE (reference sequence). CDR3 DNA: TGTGCCAGCAGCCACCGAGGGGCAGGGAGCTACGAGCAGTACTTC. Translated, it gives CASSHRGAGSYEQYF.

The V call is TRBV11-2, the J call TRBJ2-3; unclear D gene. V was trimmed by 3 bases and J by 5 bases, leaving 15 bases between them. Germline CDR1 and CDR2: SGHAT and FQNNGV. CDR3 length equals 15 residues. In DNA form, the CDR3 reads TGTGCCAGCAGCTTGGGCGGTTTGGTTCGAGATACGCAGTATTTT. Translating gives CASSLGGLVRDTQYF.

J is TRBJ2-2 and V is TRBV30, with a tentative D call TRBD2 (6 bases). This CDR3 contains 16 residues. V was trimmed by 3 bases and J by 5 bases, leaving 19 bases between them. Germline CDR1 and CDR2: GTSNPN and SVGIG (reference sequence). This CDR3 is CAWSGLTGSSTGELFF. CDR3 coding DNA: TGTGCCTGGAGCGGCCTTACCGGGAGCTCAACCGGGGAGCTGTTTTTT.

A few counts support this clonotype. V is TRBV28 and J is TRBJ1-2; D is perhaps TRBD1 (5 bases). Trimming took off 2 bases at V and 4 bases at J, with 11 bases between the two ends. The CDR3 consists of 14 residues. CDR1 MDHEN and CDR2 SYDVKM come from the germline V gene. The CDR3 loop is CASSLQGAGYGYTF. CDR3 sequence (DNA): TGTGCCAGCAGTTTACAGGGCGCAGGCTATGGCTACACCTTC.

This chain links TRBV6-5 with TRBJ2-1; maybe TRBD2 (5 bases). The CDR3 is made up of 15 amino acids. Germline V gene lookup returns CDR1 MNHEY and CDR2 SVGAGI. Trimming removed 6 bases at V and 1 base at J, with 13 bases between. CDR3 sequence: CASRDQAESYNEQFF. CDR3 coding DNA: TGTGCCAGCAGGGACCAAGCGGAGTCCTACAATGAGCAGTTCTTC.

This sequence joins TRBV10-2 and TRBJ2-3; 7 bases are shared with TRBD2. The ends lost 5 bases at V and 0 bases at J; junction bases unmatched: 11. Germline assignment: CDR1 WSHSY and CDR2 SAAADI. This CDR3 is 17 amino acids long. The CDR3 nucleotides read TGCGCCAGCAGTTACCGACTAGCTACTGCTAGCACAGATACGCAGTATTTT. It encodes CASSYRLATASTDTQYF.

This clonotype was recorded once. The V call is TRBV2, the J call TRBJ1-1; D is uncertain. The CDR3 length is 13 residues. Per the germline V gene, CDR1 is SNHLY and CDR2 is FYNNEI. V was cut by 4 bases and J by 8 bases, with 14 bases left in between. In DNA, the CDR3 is TGTGCCAGCAGTGCTCCGGACGGGCTAGAAGCTTTCTTT. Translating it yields CASSAPDGLEAFF.

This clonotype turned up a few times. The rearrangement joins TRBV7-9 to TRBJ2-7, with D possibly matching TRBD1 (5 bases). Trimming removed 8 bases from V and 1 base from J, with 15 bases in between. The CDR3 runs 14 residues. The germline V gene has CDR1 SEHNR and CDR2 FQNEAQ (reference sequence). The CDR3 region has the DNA TGTGCCAGCTCCGAGGACACGCTTTCCTACGAGCAGTACTTC. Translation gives CASSEDTLSYEQYF.

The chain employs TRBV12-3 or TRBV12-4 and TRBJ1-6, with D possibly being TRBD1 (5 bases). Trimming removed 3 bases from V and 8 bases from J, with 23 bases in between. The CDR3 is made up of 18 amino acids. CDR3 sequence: CASSFSGEGLKFHSPLHF. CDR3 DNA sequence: TGTGCCAGCAGTTTCTCGGGGGAGGGCCTTAAATTTCATTCACCCCTCCACTTT.

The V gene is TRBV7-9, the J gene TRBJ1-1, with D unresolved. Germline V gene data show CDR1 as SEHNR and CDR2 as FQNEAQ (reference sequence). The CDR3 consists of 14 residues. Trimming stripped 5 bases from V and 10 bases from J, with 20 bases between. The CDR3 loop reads CASSPRVGPLVAFF. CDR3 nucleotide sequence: TGTGCCAGCAGCCCCCGAGTGGGCCCCCTGGTAGCTTTCTTT.

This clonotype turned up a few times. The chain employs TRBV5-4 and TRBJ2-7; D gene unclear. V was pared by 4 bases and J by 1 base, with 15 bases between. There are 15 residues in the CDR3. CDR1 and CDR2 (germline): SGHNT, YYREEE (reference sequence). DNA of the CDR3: TGTGCCAGCAGCGGCCCAGGTAGCTGGTCCTACGAGCAGTACTTC. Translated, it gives CASSGPGSWSYEQYF.

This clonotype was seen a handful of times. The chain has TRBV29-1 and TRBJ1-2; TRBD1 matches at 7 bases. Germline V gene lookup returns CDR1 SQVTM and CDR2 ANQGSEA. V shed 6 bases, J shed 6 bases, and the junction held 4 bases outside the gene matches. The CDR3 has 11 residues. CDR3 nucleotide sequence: TGCAGCGTATCAGGGGGGAATGGCTACACCTTC. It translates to CSVSGGNGYTF.

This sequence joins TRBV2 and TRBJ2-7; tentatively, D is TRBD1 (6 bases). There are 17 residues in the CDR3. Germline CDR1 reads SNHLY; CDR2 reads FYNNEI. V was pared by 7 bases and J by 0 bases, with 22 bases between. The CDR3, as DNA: TGTGCCAGCACGAGATCCCAACAGGGATTAAACTCCTACGAGCAGTACTTC. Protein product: CASTRSQQGLNSYEQYF.

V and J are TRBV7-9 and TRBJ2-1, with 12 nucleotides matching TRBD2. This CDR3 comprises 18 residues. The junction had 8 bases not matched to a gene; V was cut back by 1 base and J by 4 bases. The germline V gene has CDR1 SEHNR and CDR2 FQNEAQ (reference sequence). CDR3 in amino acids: CASSLGLAGEGPYNEQFF. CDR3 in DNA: TGTGCCAGCAGCTTAGGACTAGCGGGAGAGGGGCCTTACAATGAGCAGTTCTTC.

DNA of the CDR3: TGTGCCAGCAGTTTACTCCACCCAGGGGTGACAAGCGATGAGCAGTTCTTC. This gives the protein CASSLLHPGVTSDEQFF. The V and J genes are TRBV28 and TRBJ2-1; perhaps TRBD1 as D (6 bases). The CDR3 consists of 17 residues. V lost 2 bases, J lost 8 bases, and 22 bases lay in between. CDR1 is MDHEN and CDR2 is SYDVKM in the germline V gene.

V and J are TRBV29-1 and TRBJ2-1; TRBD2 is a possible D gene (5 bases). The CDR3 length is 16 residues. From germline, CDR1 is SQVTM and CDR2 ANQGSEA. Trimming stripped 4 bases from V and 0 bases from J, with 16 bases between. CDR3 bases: TGCAGCGTTGGAGGGAGCGGAGCCCTCTCCTACAATGAGCAGTTCTTC. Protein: CSVGGSGALSYNEQFF.

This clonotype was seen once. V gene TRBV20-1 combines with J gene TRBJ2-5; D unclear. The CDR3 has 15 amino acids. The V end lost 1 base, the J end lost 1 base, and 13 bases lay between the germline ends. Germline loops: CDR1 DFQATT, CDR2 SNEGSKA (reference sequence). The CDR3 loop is CSARARWQAQETQYF. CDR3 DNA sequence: TGCAGTGCTAGAGCTCGATGGCAGGCCCAAGAGACCCAGTACTTC.

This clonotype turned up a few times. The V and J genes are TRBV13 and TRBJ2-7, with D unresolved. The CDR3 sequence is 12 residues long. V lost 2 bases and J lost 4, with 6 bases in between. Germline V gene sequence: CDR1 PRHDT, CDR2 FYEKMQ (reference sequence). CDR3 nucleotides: TGTGCCAGCAGCTTACAATTATACGAGCAGTACTTC. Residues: CASSLQLYEQYF.